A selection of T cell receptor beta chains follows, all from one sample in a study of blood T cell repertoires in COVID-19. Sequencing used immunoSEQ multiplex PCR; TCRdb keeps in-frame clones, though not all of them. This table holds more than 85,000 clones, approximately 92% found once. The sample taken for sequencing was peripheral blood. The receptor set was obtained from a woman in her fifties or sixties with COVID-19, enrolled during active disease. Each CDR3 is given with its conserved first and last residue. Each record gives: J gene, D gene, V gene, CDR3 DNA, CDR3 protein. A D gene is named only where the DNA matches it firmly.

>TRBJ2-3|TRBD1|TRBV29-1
TGCAGCGCTGACCTTGGACAGGGATGGACAGATACGCAGTATTTT
CSADLGQGWTDTQYF
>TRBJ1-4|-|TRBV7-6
TGTGCCAGCAGCTTATCCCAGGGTCACGAAAAACTGTTTTTT
CASSLSQGHEKLFF
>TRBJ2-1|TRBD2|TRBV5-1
TGCGCCAGCAGCTTGTTAGTAGGAGGTAGCGGGGGACTGAGCTCCTACAATGAGCAGTTCTTC
CASSLLVGGSGGLSSYNEQFF
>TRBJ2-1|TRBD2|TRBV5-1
TGCGCCTCCAGCCCCGCGGGGGTCACAAATGAGCAGTTCTTC
CASSPAGVTNEQFF
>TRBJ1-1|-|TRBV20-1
TGCAGTGCTAGCCCCGTTCCTGAAGCTTTCTTT
CSASPVPEAFF
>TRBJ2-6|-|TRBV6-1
TGTGCCAGCAGTGCAACCGCAGGGGCTGGGGCCAACGTCCTGACTTTC
CASSATAGAGANVLTF
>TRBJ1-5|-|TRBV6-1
TGTGCCAGCAGTGGGGGGGTAGGGATCGGCAATCAGCCCCAGCATTTT
CASSGGVGIGNQPQHF
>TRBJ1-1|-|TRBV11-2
TGTGCCAGCAGCACACAGGGTTTTGTGTCTGAAGCTTTCTTT
CASSTQGFVSEAFF
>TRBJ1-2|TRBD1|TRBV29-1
TGCAGCGTGGGACAGCAGTTCTATGGCTACACCTTC
CSVGQQFYGYTF
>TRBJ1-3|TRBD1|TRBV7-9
TGTGCCAGCAGCTTAGTATTAGGGACAGGCTCTGGAAACACCATATATTTT
CASSLVLGTGSGNTIYF